The 18 T cell receptor beta chains below come from one sample, sequenced in a study of blood T cell repertoires in COVID-19. Assay used: immunoSEQ multiplex PCR; TCRdb lists only in-frame clones, some missing. The sample carries some 76,000 clones, about 81% recorded once. Sequencing was done on a sample of peripheral blood. These TCRs come from a human donor in a cohort sampled during active COVID-19.

CDR3 nucleotides: TGTGCCAGCAGTGACCGTGGTTGGACAGGCGGGGCAGATACGCAGTATTTT. It encodes CASSDRGWTGGADTQYF. The chain combines TRBV6-1 with TRBJ2-3; D is possibly TRBD1 (7 bases). The CDR3 length is 17 residues. Deletions cut 3 bases from V and 4 bases from J, with 20 bases between. Germline assignment: CDR1 MNHNS and CDR2 SASEGT.

The rearrangement links TRBV7-2 to TRBJ2-7; D is unresolved. V lost 7 bases and J lost 0, with 13 bases in between. The CDR3 is 14 residues long. The germline V gene has CDR1 SGHTA and CDR2 FQGNSA. The CDR3 DNA reads as TGTGCCAGCACCGTTCAGAGCGACTCCTACGAGCAGTACTTC. Translation gives CASTVQSDSYEQYF.

The chain carries TRBV10-3 and TRBJ1-3; D unresolved. The CDR3 sequence is 13 residues long. CDR1 ENHRY and CDR2 SYGVKD come from the germline V gene. V was trimmed by 8 bases and J by 0 bases, leaving 8 bases between them. CDR3 sequence reads: CAIRDSSGNTIYF. CDR3 DNA sequence: TGTGCCATCCGGGATAGCTCTGGAAACACCATATATTTT.

V and J are TRBV10-3 and TRBJ1-1, with a possible D match to TRBD1 (5 bases). The CDR3 length is 13 residues. Germline V gene sequence: CDR1 ENHRY, CDR2 SYGVKD. Trimming stripped 4 bases from V and 2 bases from J, with 8 bases between. The CDR3 DNA reads as TGTGCCATCAGTGGACAGATTAACACTGAAGCTTTCTTT. Translating gives CAISGQINTEAFF.

The rearrangement links TRBV7-8 to TRBJ1-2; 7 bases are shared with TRBD1. CDR1 is SGHVS, CDR2 FQNEAQ, per germline. Trimming at V came to 5 bases and at J to 0 bases, leaving 12 bases not matched to a gene. CDR3 length equals 17 residues. CDR3 loop: CASSPLTGRRPNYGYTF. The CDR3 DNA is TGTGCCAGCAGCCCCCTGACAGGGCGCCGGCCTAACTATGGCTACACCTTC.

The chain uses TRBV30 and TRBJ1-3; 8 nucleotides line up with TRBD1. Germline V CDR1 and CDR2: GTSNPN, SVGIG (reference sequence). This CDR3 has 14 amino acids. J lost 4 bases, V lost 5 bases, and 7 bases had no gene match. Here the CDR3 DNA reads TGTGCCTGGTGGACAGGGTCTGGAGGAAACACCATATATTTT. It translates to CAWWTGSGGNTIYF. The full variable domain, in which reference TRBV30 and TRBJ1-3 provide the parts outside the CDR3, is SQTIHQWPATLVQPVGSPLSLECTVEGTSNPNLYWYRQAAGRGLQLLFYSVGIGQISSEVPQNLSASRPQDRQFILSSKKLLLSDSGFYLCAWWTGSGGNTIYFGEGSWLTVV.

The rearrangement uses TRBV9 and TRBJ1-1, with a possible D match to TRBD1 (5 bases). The CDR3 totals 14 residues. V was clipped by 3 bases and J by 5 bases, with 14 bases between them. Germline assignment: CDR1 SGDLS and CDR2 YYNGEE. The DNA of the CDR3 is TGTGCCAGCAGCGCACTCAGGGTGGGAACTGAAGCTTTCTTT. Protein product: CASSALRVGTEAFF.

The chain has TRBV5-1 and TRBJ2-5; 8 bases agree with TRBD2. Per the germline V gene, CDR1 is SGHRS and CDR2 is YFSETQ. This CDR3 comprises 16 residues. J gave up 0 bases and V 4 bases, and 8 bases lay outside the gene matches. The CDR3 DNA follows: TGCGCCAGCAGCGCCTCGGCGGGGGGTTACCAAGAGACCCAGTACTTC. Protein sequence: CASSASAGGYQETQYF.

The chain employs TRBV7-2 and TRBJ1-2, with 10 bases aligning to TRBD1. V shed 4 bases, J shed 6 bases, and the junction held 11 bases outside the gene matches. Germline values: CDR1 SGHTA, CDR2 FQGNSA. The CDR3 extends over 16 amino acids. Here the CDR3 reads CASSSIPDRGRNGYTF. CDR3 coding DNA: TGTGCCAGCAGCTCAATCCCGGACAGGGGGAGAAATGGCTACACCTTC.

This clone was detected a few times. This chain links TRBV7-3 with TRBJ2-5; 15 bases fit TRBD2. CDR1 is SGHTA, CDR2 FQGTGA, per germline. The CDR3 has 18 amino acids. V was clipped by 4 bases and J by 5 bases; unmatched bases: 11. CDR3 sequence (DNA): TGTGCCAGCAGCTCGGGACTAGCGGGGGGTATATTATCCGAGACCCAGTACTTC. Protein sequence: CASSSGLAGGILSETQYF.

The V and J genes are TRBV5-1 and TRBJ2-7, with D possibly TRBD2 on 6 matching bases. V dropped 4 bases and J dropped 0 bases, with 17 bases sitting between them. CDR3 length equals 16 residues. Germline CDR1 and CDR2: SGHRS and YFSETQ. CDR3 loop: CASSPPTGGGSYEQYF. The CDR3 nucleotides read TGCGCCAGCAGCCCACCAACCGGGGGAGGCTCCTACGAGCAGTACTTC.

CDR3 loop: CASSQESRGTYF. The CDR3 DNA is TGTGCCAGCAGCCAAGAGTCGAGGGGGACGTATTTT. The chain carries TRBV3-1 (or the pseudogene TRBV3-2) and TRBJ2-3, with D possibly being TRBD1 (6 bases). The CDR3 is 12 residues long. The germline gives CDR1 LGHDT, CDR2 YNNKEL (reference sequence). V was shortened by 0 bases and J by 14 bases, with 12 bases between the two germline ends.

This chain uses TRBV7-7 with TRBJ2-1; D gene ambiguous. This CDR3 contains 13 residues. V was clipped by 1 base and J by 7 bases, with 8 bases between them. CDR1 and CDR2 from the germline V gene are SSHAT and FNYEAQ (reference sequence). CDR3 sequence reads: CASSLDLQNEQFF. The CDR3 bases are TGTGCCAGCAGCTTAGATCTCCAGAATGAGCAGTTCTTC.

The rearrangement joins TRBV27 to TRBJ2-7, with D perhaps TRBD1 (5 bases). The CDR3 sequence is 14 residues long. The germline V and J ends were trimmed by 0 bases and 3 bases, with 9 bases remaining between them. Germline V gene sequence: CDR1 MNHEY, CDR2 SMNVEV (reference sequence). CDR3 sequence: CASSLSTDFYEQYF. The CDR3 DNA reads as TGTGCCAGCAGTTTATCGACAGATTTCTACGAGCAGTACTTC.

J is TRBJ2-5 and V is TRBV5-6; D gene ambiguous. Germline lookup yields CDR1 SGHDT and CDR2 YYEEEE. V was clipped by 1 base and J by 7 bases, with 14 bases between them. The CDR3 has 14 residues. CDR3 protein: CASSLLGLVGTQYF. CDR3 nucleotide sequence: TGTGCCAGCAGCTTGCTCGGCCTAGTCGGGACCCAGTACTTC.

This clone showed up just a few times. The chain joins TRBV6-6 to TRBJ2-1; 10 bases align to TRBD2. This CDR3 has 15 amino acids. Trimming at V came to 3 bases and at J to 5 bases, leaving 4 bases not matched to a gene. Germline values: CDR1 MNHNY, CDR2 SVGAGI (reference sequence). The CDR3 region has the DNA TGTGCCAGCAGTTATGCTAGCGGGGGTAACAATGAGCAGTTCTTC. This translates into CASSYASGGNNEQFF.

The chain employs TRBV3-1 (or the pseudogene TRBV3-2) and TRBJ1-1; D may be TRBD1 (5 bases). The CDR3 length is 13 residues. With 8 bases removed from V and 1 base from J, the gap between germline ends came to 11 bases. CDR1 is LGHDT, CDR2 YNNKEL, per germline (reference sequence). CDR3 in DNA: TGTGCCAGCTCCCGGGGGGGGAACACTGAAGCTTTCTTT. Encoded protein: CASSRGGNTEAFF.

The V call is TRBV19, the J call TRBJ2-5; the D gene is possibly TRBD2 (6 bases). CDR1 is LNHDA and CDR2 is SQIVND in the germline V gene (reference sequence). The V end was cut by 5 bases, the J end by 2 bases, with 9 bases between. The CDR3 consists of 13 residues. The CDR3: CASSRRGQETQYF. DNA of the CDR3: TGTGCCAGTAGTCGGAGGGGACAAGAGACCCAGTACTTC.